These 29 T cell receptor beta chains were all obtained from the same sample, sequenced in a study of T-cell reconstitution after alpha-beta-depleted transplantation in children. Preparing the TCRbeta library involved the use of unique molecular identifiers. TCRdb reanalysed the PCR reads using MiXCR and keeps one entry per CDR3 protein. The sample lists roughly 200,000 distinct CDR3 sequences, less than 8% seen once, with about 2.9% in the top ten. Sequencing used PBMCs from the stem cell graft donor, obtained from the stem cell graft. These receptors originate from a human donor who donated a stem cell graft to a child with Wiskott-Aldrich syndrome.

This clonotype occurred many times. The CDR3 region has the DNA TGCAGTGGGACATCCCCTAACTATGGCTACACCTTC. Translation: CSGTSPNYGYTF. The chain links TRBV20-1 to TRBJ1-2, with D tentatively TRBD1 (5 bases). The germline V gene has CDR1 DFQATT and CDR2 SNEGSKA (reference sequence). The V gene lost 7 bases and the J gene lost 0 bases, with 9 bases spanning the gap. The CDR3 runs to 12 residues.

The table lists this clonotype with many counts. The CDR3 is CSVEDPGQPQHF. In DNA form, the CDR3 reads TGCAGCGTTGAAGATCCAGGGCAGCCCCAGCATTTT. V gene TRBV29-1 combines with J gene TRBJ1-5; tentatively, D is TRBD1 (5 bases). CDR3 length: 12 residues. Germline V gives CDR1 SQVTM, CDR2 ANQGSEA. V shed 0 bases and J shed 7 bases, with 7 bases lying between them.

This clonotype was observed at least ten times. Here the CDR3 DNA reads TGTGCCAGCATTCGCGACAGAGCTAACTATGGCTACACCTTC. Protein product: CASIRDRANYGYTF. V gene TRBV12-3 or TRBV12-4 combines with J gene TRBJ1-2, with D perhaps matching TRBD1 (5 bases). This CDR3 spans 14 amino acids. V lost 7 bases, J lost 0 bases, and 12 bases lay in between.

This clonotype was detected ten times or more. CDR3 sequence (DNA): TGTGCCATCAGTGATTCGGGGGGCGGTCAGCCCCAGCATTTT. This gives the protein CAISDSGGGQPQHF. The V and J genes are TRBV10-3 and TRBJ1-5; D perhaps matches TRBD1 (6 bases). Per germline, CDR1 ENHRY and CDR2 SYGVKD. Trimming left V 3 bases short and J 6 bases short, with 12 bases between. This CDR3 comprises 14 residues.

This clonotype was picked up many times. The chain carries TRBV20-1 and TRBJ1-3; 7 bases fit TRBD1. This CDR3 has 17 amino acids. Trimming cost V 6 bases and J 2 bases; bases outside gene matches: 16. Germline CDR1 and CDR2: DFQATT and SNEGSKA (reference sequence). The CDR3 DNA follows: TGCAGTGCCCGACAGGGTTGGGGAGATCCTCCTGGAAACACCATATATTTT. Its protein is CSARQGWGDPPGNTIYF.

This clonotype has a count of ten or more. The chain combines TRBV12-3 or TRBV12-4 with TRBJ2-5, with TRBD1 identical over 11 bases. V lost 7 bases, J lost 5 bases, and 9 bases stayed unmatched. The CDR3 covers 15 residues. The CDR3 spells CASTTDRGRRETQYF. The CDR3 DNA reads TGTGCCAGCACTACGGACAGGGGGCGTAGGGAGACCCAGTACTTC.

There are many counts of this clonotype. This chain uses TRBV24-1 with TRBJ2-1, with a weak D call TRBD2 (6 bases). The germline V gene encodes CDR1 KGHDR and CDR2 SFDVKD. The V and J ends lost 1 base and 6 bases respectively, with 15 bases between them. The CDR3 totals 16 residues. The CDR3 DNA sequence: TGTGCCACCAGTGATTTTAATCGGGAGATAGGCAATGAGCAGTTCTTC. It encodes CATSDFNREIGNEQFF.

This clonotype was observed many times. This rearrangement joins TRBV12-3 or TRBV12-4 to TRBJ2-1; 10 positions agree with TRBD2. Trimming cost V 5 bases and J 4 bases; bases outside gene matches: 5. This CDR3 comprises 15 residues. Here the CDR3 DNA reads TGTGCCAGCAGTAGCAGCGGGAGGGCGTACAATGAGCAGTTCTTC. This translates into CASSSSGRAYNEQFF.

Many counts were recorded for this clonotype. CDR3 residues: CASSSVGVLMNTEAFF. Written as DNA, the CDR3 is TGTGCCAGCAGTTCGGTGGGGGTCCTAATGAACACTGAAGCTTTCTTT. This chain uses TRBV6-6 with TRBJ1-1; the D gene is possibly TRBD1 (5 bases). Germline V CDR1 and CDR2: MNHNY, SVGAGI (reference sequence). The CDR3 loop spans 16 amino acids. Trimming cost V 4 bases and J 0 bases, with 15 bases left between them.

This clonotype was counted at least ten times. DNA of the CDR3: TGTGCCAGCAGTCTTGCCGTAGGGGTCCTGTCTTCCATCTATGGCTACACCTTC. Its protein is CASSLAVGVLSSIYGYTF. The gene calls are TRBV6-5 and TRBJ1-2, with D maybe TRBD1 (5 bases). Germline CDR1 and CDR2: MNHEY and SVGAGI. The V gene lost 5 bases and the J gene lost 4 bases, with 26 bases spanning the gap. The CDR3 sequence is 18 residues long.

At least ten counts were recorded for this clonotype. The chain is built from TRBV7-9 and TRBJ1-2, with TRBD1 matching 9 bases. The V gene end was trimmed by 1 base and the J gene end by 7 bases; junction bases not matched to a gene: 7. Germline V lookup: CDR1 SEHNR, CDR2 FQNEAQ (reference sequence). This CDR3 spans 15 amino acids. The CDR3 sequence: CASSLGGTGGFGYTF. DNA of the CDR3: TGTGCCAGCAGCTTAGGAGGTACAGGGGGCTTTGGCTACACCTTC.

This clonotype showed up just a few times. V gene TRBV4-1 combines with J gene TRBJ2-7, with D possibly being TRBD1 or TRBD2 (5 bases each). This CDR3 has 15 residues. Between the trimmed V and J ends, which lost 0 bases and 5 bases, there was a span of 14 bases. Germline assignment: CDR1 MGHRA and CDR2 YSYEKL. The CDR3 reads CASSQDGQGPDEQYF. Here the CDR3 DNA reads TGCGCCAGCAGCCAAGATGGCCAGGGACCAGACGAGCAGTACTTC.

This clonotype was seen repeatedly, ten times or more. CDR3 bases: TGCGCCAGCAGGACAGAAGGGCGGGCAATGTACGAGCAGTACTTC. This sequence encodes CASRTEGRAMYEQYF. The chain employs TRBV5-1 and TRBJ2-7; TRBD1 or TRBD2 may be the D gene (5 bases each). The germline V gene has CDR1 SGHRS and CDR2 YFSETQ. The CDR3 contains 15 residues. Trimming left V 5 bases short and J 4 bases short, with 19 bases between.

In this sample, this clonotype turned up a few times. This sequence joins TRBV19 and TRBJ1-2; D ambiguous. The germline CDR1 and CDR2 sequences are LNHDA and SQIVND (reference sequence). V was clipped by 6 bases and J by 5 bases, with 10 bases between them. The CDR3 has 12 amino acids. CDR3 residues: CASSPSSYGYTF. CDR3 DNA sequence: TGTGCCAGTAGCCCCTCCTCGTATGGCTACACCTTC.

The chain links TRBV30 to TRBJ2-7; 12 bases are a match to TRBD2. The CDR3 is 15 amino acids. The ends lost 2 bases at V and 4 bases at J; junction bases unmatched: 6. The germline V gene encodes CDR1 GTSNPN and CDR2 SVGIG (reference sequence). CDR3 protein: CAWSRGLAGSYEQYF. The DNA for the CDR3 is TGTGCCTGGAGTCGTGGACTAGCGGGGAGTTACGAGCAGTACTTC.

This clonotype has at least ten counts. The genes are TRBV27 and TRBJ1-5, with D possibly matching TRBD1 (5 bases). Germline V lookup: CDR1 MNHEY, CDR2 SMNVEV (reference sequence). CDR3 length equals 18 residues. Trimming pared 4 bases from V and 4 bases from J, leaving 23 bases between. CDR3 nucleotides: TGTGCCAGCAGTTCAATCTCGATGCGGGGGGTTGAGAATCAGCCCCAGCATTTT. Protein: CASSSISMRGVENQPQHF.

This clonotype showed up many times. Here the CDR3 DNA reads TGTGCCAGCAGTTTAAGCGGGACTGAAGCTTTCTTT. This gives the protein CASSLSGTEAFF. This sequence joins TRBV12-3 or TRBV12-4 and TRBJ1-1; D is undetermined. There are 12 residues in the CDR3. Trimming took off 2 bases at V and 5 bases at J, with 6 bases between the two ends.

This clonotype was detected many times. The chain employs TRBV10-3 and TRBJ1-1, with a possible D match to TRBD1 (5 bases). Germline V lookup: CDR1 ENHRY, CDR2 SYGVKD. V shed 0 bases and J shed 5 bases, with 10 bases lying between them. CDR3 length: 14 residues. CDR3 sequence (DNA): TGTGCCATCAGTGAGTCGCCCTGGGGGACTGAAGCTTTCTTT. Translation: CAISESPWGTEAFF.

This clonotype has a count of ten or more. The rearrangement links TRBV29-1 to TRBJ1-1; no firm D call. CDR1 is SQVTM and CDR2 is ANQGSEA in the germline V gene. Trimming removed 5 bases from V and 4 bases from J, with 5 bases in between. This CDR3 spans 10 amino acids. In nucleotides, the CDR3 is TGCAGCGTTCGATTCACTGAAGCTTTCTTT. This gives the protein CSVRFTEAFF.

The rearrangement uses TRBV11-2 and TRBJ1-4, with D hard to call. This CDR3 region has 15 residues. V lost 1 base and J 2 bases, leaving 8 bases between the germline ends. Germline V CDR1 and CDR2: SGHAT, FQNNGV. CDR3 loop: CASSLGLETNEKLFF. For the CDR3, the DNA is TGTGCCAGCAGCTTAGGGCTGGAGACTAATGAAAAACTGTTTTTT.

Ten or more counts support this clonotype. The rearrangement uses TRBV20-1 and TRBJ1-5; D unclear. This CDR3 is built from 16 residues. Trimming took off 3 bases at V and 0 bases at J, with 15 bases between the two ends. In germline, CDR1 is DFQATT, CDR2 SNEGSKA (reference sequence). The CDR3 nucleotides are TGCAGTGCTAGCAATCCTTCAGAGATTAGCAATCAGCCCCAGCATTTT. Translation gives CSASNPSEISNQPQHF.

This clonotype was recorded many times. This chain joins TRBV12-3 or TRBV12-4 and TRBJ2-1; TRBD1 matches 10 bases. This CDR3 has 13 amino acids. V was pared by 8 bases and J by 9 bases, with 7 bases of the junction left unmatched. The CDR3: CASLGQGSGEQFF. The CDR3 DNA follows: TGTGCCAGCTTGGGACAGGGGTCAGGTGAGCAGTTCTTC.

There are a few counts of this clonotype. The chain carries TRBV20-1 and TRBJ2-3; D perhaps matches TRBD2 (5 bases). CDR1 and CDR2 from the germline V gene are DFQATT and SNEGSKA (reference sequence). This CDR3 contains 13 residues. V lost 4 bases and J 8 bases, leaving 16 bases between the germline ends. The CDR3 sequence is CSANDGKLGTQYF. The CDR3 coding sequence is TGCAGTGCTAATGACGGGAAGCTTGGTACGCAGTATTTT.

In its sample, this clonotype was seen many times. CDR3 region: CSAGTQGTEQFF. DNA of the CDR3: TGCAGTGCTGGAACCCAAGGGACGGAGCAGTTCTTC. This sequence joins TRBV20-1 and TRBJ2-1; perhaps D is TRBD1 or TRBD2 (5 bases each). Germline V lookup: CDR1 DFQATT, CDR2 SNEGSKA (reference sequence). V dropped 5 bases and J dropped 10 bases, with 15 bases sitting between them. The CDR3 loop spans 12 amino acids.

This clonotype was counted a few times. This chain connects TRBV4-2 to TRBJ2-1; 8 bases fit TRBD2. The CDR3 has 18 residues. Trimming at V came to 0 bases and at J to 2 bases, leaving 9 bases not matched to a gene. Germline loops: CDR1 LGHNA, CDR2 YNFKEQ. The CDR3: CASSQDFERGPAYNEQFF. CDR3 in DNA: TGTGCCAGCAGCCAAGATTTTGAGCGGGGGCCCGCCTACAATGAGCAGTTCTTC.

In this sample, this clonotype turned up many times. The chain employs TRBV6-1 and TRBJ2-1; 12 bases are a match to TRBD2. With 5 bases clipped from V and 5 bases from J, the junction kept 4 bases outside the gene matches. The germline CDR1 and CDR2 sequences are MNHNS and SASEGT. The CDR3 sequence is 15 residues long. CDR3: CASSPRTSGNNEQFF. Here the CDR3 DNA reads TGTGCCAGCAGTCCACGGACTAGCGGGAACAATGAGCAGTTCTTC.

A remark on this clonotype: A much larger clone lies a single base off, so this may be a read error. The chain recombines TRBV20-1 with TRBJ2-7, with 7 bases aligning to TRBD1. CDR1 and CDR2 (germline): DFQATT, SNEGSKA (reference sequence). The CDR3 contains 14 residues. CDR3 region: CSATLTGSSHEQYF. The DNA for the CDR3 is TGCAGTGCCACCCTGACAGGGAGCTCCCACGAGCAGTACTTC.

This clonotype was recorded at least ten times. The gene calls are TRBV30 and TRBJ2-2; TRBD2 is a possible D gene (5 bases). The length of the CDR3 is 13 residues. The germline CDR1 and CDR2 sequences are GTSNPN and SVGIG (reference sequence). The V gene lost 0 bases and the J gene lost 11 bases, with 13 bases spanning the gap. The CDR3 loop is CAWSVLGIGELFF. The CDR3 DNA is TGTGCCTGGAGTGTACTCGGGATCGGTGAGCTGTTTTTT.

This clonotype has ten or more counts. V gene TRBV6-1 combines with J gene TRBJ2-7; 15 bases line up with TRBD2. Germline V gene sequence: CDR1 MNHNS, CDR2 SASEGT. Germline trimming cut 6 bases from V and 5 bases from J; bases unmatched to any gene: 11. CDR3 length equals 17 residues. Here the CDR3 DNA reads TGTGCCAGCAGGGAGAGGACTAGCGGGAGGGCCCTCAACGAGCAGTACTTC. Protein: CASRERTSGRALNEQYF.